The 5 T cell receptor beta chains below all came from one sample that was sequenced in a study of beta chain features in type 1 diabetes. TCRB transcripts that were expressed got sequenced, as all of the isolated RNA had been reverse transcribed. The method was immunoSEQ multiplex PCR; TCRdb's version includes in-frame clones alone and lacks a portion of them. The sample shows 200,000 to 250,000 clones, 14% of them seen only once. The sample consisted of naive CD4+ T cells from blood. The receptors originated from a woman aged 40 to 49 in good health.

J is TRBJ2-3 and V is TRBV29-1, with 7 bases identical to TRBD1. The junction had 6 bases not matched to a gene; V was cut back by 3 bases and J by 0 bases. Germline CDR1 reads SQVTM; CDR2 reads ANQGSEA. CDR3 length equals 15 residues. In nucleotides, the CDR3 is TGCAGCGTTGACCGGGACAGCCCTAGCACAGATACGCAGTATTTT. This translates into CSVDRDSPSTDTQYF.

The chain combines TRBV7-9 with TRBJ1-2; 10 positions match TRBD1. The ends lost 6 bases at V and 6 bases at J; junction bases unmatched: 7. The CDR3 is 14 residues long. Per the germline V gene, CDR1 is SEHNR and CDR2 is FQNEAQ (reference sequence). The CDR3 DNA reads TGTGCCAGCAGTTTCTCCGGGACAGGGGATGGCTACACCTTC. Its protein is CASSFSGTGDGYTF.

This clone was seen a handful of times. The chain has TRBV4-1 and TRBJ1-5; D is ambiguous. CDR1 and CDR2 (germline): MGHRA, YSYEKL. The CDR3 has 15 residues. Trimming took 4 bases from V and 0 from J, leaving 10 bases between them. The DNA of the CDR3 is TGCGCCAGCAGCCCCCTTGGAGGTAGCAATCAGCCCCAGCATTTT. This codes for CASSPLGGSNQPQHF.

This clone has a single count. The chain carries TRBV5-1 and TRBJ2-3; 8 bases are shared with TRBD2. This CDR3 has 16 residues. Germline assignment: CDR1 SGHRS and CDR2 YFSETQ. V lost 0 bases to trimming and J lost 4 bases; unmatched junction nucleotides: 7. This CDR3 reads CASSLGTSFSSDTQYF. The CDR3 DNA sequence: TGCGCCAGCAGCTTGGGGACTAGCTTTAGCTCAGATACGCAGTATTTT. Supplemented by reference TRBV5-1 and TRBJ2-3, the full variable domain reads KAGVTQTPRYLIKTRGQQVTLSCSPISGHRSVSWYQQTPGQGLQFLFEYFSETQRNKGNFPGRFSGRQFSNSRSEMNVSTLELGDSALYLCASSLGTSFSSDTQYFGPGTRLTVL.

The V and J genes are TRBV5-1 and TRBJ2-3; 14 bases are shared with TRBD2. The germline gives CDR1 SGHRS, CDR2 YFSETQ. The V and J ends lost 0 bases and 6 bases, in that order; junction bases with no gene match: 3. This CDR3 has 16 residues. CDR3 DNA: TGCGCCAGCAGCTTGGGACTAGCGGGGGGGCCGGATACGCAGTATTTT. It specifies CASSLGLAGGPDTQYF.